This T cell receptor beta chain comes out of a study of cytomegalovirus exposure and HLA in healthy donors. Study-level findings and limits: Cytomegalovirus-associated TCR beta chains were listed, numbering more than 150. Accounts indicate the classifier identified cytomegalovirus status with strong specificity and sensitivity. Follow-up analysis later connected one missense variant in DCLRE1C with trimming of TCR beta V- and J-genes.

Notes on this clone: Its antigen is still unknown.

This PCR relied on a set of 60 Vbeta primers and 13 Jbeta primers. Measured with immunoSEQ multiplex PCR; TCRdb has only the in-frame clones, and not every one. This table holds more than 150,000 clones, roughly 80% found once. This sequence originates from a woman aged 25 to 39 in good health and CMV-seropositive. Sequencing was done on a sample of PBMCs.

The CDR3, as DNA: TGCGCCAGCAGCTTGGCCGGGGGACTAGCGGGGGTTGAGACCCAGTACTTC. It is translated as CASSLAGGLAGVETQYF. The rearrangement uses TRBV5-1 and TRBJ2-5; TRBD2 matches 14 bases. Germline V CDR1 and CDR2: SGHRS, YFSETQ. The CDR3 covers 17 residues. The V and J ends lost 0 bases and 5 bases, in that order; junction bases with no gene match: 6.